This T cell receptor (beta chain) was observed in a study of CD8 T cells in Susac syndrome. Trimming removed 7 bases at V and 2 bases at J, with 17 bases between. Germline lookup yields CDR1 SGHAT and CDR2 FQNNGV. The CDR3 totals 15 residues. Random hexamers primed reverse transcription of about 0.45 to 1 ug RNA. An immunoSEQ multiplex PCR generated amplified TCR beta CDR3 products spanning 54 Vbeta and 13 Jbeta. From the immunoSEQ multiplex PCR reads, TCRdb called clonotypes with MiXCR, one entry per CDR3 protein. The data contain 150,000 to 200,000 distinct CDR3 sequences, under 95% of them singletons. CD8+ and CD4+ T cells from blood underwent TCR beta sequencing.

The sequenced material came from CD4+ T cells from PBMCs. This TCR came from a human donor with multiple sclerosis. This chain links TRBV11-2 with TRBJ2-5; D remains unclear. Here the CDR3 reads CASTLLSAKQETQYF. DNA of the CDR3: TGTGCCAGCACCCTCCTCAGCGCGAAACAAGAGACCCAGTACTTC. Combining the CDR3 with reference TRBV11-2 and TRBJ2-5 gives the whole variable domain EAGVAQSPRYKIIEKRQSVAFWCNPISGHATLYWYQQILGQGPKLLIQFQNNGVVDDSQLPKDRFSAERLKGVDSTLKIQPAKLEDSAVYLCASTLLSAKQETQYFGPGTRLLVL.